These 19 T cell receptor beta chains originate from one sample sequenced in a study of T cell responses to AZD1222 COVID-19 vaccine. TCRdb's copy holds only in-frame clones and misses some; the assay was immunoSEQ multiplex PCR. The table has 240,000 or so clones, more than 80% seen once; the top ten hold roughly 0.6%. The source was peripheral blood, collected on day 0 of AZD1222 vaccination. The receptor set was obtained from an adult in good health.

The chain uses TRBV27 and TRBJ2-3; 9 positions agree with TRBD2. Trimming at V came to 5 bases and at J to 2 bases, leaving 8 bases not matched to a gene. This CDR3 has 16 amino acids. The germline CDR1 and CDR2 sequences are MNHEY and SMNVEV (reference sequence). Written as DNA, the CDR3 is TGTGCCAGCAGTCGCCCCCTAGCGGGGACCACAGATACGCAGTATTTT. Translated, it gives CASSRPLAGTTDTQYF.

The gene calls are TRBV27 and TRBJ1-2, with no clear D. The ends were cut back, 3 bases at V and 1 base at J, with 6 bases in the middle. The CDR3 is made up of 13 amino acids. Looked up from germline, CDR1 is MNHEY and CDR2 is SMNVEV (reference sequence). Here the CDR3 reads CASSFAVNYGYTF. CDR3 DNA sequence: TGTGCCAGCAGTTTTGCCGTTAACTATGGCTACACCTTC.

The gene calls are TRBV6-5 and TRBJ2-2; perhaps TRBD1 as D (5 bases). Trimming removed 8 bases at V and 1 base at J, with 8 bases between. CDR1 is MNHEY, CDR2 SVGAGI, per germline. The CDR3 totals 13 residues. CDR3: CASVQGNTGELFF. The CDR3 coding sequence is TGTGCCAGCGTGCAGGGGAACACCGGGGAGCTGTTTTTT.

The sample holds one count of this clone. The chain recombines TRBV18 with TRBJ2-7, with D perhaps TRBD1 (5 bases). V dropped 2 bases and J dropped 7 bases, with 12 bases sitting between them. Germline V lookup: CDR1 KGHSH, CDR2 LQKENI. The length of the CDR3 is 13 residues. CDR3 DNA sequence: TGTGCCAGCTCACCAGTGGGGTCAGGGGAGCAGTACTTC. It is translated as CASSPVGSGEQYF.

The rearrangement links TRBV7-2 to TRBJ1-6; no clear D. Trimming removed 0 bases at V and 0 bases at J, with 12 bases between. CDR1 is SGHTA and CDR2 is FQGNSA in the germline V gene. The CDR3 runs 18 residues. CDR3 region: CASSLAFKLSSYNSPLHF. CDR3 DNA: TGTGCCAGCAGCTTAGCCTTTAAACTTAGCTCCTATAATTCACCCCTCCACTTT.

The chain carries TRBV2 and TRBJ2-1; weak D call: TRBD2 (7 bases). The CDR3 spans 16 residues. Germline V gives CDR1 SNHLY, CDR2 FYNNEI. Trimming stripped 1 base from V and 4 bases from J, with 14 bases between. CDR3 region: CASSEEGGALYNEQFF. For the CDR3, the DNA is TGTGCCAGCAGTGAAGAGGGGGGGGCCCTTTACAATGAGCAGTTCTTC.

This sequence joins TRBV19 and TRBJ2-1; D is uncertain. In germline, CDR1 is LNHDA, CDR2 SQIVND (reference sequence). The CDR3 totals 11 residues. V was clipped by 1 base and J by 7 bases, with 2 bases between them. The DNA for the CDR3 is TGTGCCAGTAGTATAGGGAATGAGCAGTTCTTC. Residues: CASSIGNEQFF.

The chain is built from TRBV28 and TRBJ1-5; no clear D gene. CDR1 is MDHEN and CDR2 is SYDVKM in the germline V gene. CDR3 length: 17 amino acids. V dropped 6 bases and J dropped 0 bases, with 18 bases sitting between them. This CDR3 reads CASSPGFYTHSNQPQHF. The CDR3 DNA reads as TGTGCCAGCAGCCCTGGTTTTTACACCCATAGCAATCAGCCCCAGCATTTT.

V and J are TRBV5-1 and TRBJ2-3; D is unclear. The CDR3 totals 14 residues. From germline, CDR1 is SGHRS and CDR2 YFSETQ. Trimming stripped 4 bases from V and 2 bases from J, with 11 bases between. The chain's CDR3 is CASSGQLFTDTQYF. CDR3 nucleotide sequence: TGCGCCAGCAGCGGGCAGTTATTCACAGATACGCAGTATTTT.

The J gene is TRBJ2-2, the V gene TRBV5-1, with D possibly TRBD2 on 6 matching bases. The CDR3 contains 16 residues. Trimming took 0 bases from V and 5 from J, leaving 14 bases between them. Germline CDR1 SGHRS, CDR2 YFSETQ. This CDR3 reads CASSLDAGIRTGELFF. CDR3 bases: TGCGCCAGCAGCTTGGATGCGGGAATCAGGACCGGGGAGCTGTTTTTT.

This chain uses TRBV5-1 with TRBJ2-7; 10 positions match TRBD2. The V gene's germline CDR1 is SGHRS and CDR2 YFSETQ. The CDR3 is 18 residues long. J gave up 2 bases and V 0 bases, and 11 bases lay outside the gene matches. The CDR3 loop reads CASSLAELAGTRPYEQYF. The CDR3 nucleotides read TGCGCCAGCAGCTTGGCCGAACTAGCGGGGACCCGCCCCTACGAGCAGTACTTC.

The CDR3 DNA reads TGTGCCAGCAGCTTAGAAGGGCGGGGGAGCTCCTACGAGCAGTACTTC. Translating it yields CASSLEGRGSSYEQYF. This chain links TRBV11-3 with TRBJ2-7; 7 nucleotides agree with TRBD2. V lost 0 bases to trimming and J lost 0 bases; unmatched junction nucleotides: 5. Germline V CDR1 and CDR2: SGHNT, YENEEA. The CDR3 is made up of 16 amino acids.

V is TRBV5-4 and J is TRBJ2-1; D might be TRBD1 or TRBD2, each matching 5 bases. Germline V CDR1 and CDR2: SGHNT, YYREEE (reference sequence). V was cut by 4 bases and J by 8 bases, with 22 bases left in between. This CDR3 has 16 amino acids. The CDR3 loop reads CASSVPGRRIMDEQFF. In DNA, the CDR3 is TGTGCCAGCAGCGTCCCGGGACGGCGGATCATGGATGAGCAGTTCTTC.

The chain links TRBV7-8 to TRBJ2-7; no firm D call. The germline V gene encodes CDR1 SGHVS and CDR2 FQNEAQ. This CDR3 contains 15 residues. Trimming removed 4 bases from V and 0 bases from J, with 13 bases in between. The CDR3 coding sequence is TGTGCCAGCAGCTCCCGCCCGGTCCCCTCCTACGAGCAGTACTTC. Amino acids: CASSSRPVPSYEQYF.

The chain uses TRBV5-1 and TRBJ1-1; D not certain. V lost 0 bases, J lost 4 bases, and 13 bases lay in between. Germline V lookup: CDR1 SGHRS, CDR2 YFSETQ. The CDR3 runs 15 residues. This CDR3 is CASSLDRPRSTEAFF. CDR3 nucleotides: TGCGCCAGCAGCTTGGATCGGCCACGGAGCACTGAAGCTTTCTTT.

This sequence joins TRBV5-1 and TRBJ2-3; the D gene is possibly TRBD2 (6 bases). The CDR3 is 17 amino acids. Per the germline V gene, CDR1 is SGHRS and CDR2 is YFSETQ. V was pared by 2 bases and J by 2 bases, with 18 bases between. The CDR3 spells CASSFSLIAASTDTQYF. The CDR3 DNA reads TGCGCCAGCAGCTTCTCCCTCATAGCGGCGTCCACAGATACGCAGTATTTT.

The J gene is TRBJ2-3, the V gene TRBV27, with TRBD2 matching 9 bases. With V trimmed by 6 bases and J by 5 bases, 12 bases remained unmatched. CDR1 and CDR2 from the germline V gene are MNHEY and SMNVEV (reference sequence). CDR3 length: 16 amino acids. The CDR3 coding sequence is TGTGCCAGCAGGAGCGGGGGGCACCAGTTGAGAGATACGCAGTATTTT. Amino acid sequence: CASRSGGHQLRDTQYF.

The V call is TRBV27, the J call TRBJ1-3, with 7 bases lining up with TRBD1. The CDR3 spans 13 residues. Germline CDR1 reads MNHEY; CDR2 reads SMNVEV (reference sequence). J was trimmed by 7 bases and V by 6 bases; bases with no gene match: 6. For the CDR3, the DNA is TGTGCCAGCAGCCGACAGGGAGAGAACACCATATATTTT. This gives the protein CASSRQGENTIYF.

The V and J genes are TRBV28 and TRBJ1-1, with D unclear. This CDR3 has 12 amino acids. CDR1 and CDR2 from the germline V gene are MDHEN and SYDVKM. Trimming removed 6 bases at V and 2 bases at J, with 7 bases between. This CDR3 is CASRSGNTEAFF. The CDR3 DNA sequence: TGTGCCAGCAGGTCGGGAAACACTGAAGCTTTCTTT.